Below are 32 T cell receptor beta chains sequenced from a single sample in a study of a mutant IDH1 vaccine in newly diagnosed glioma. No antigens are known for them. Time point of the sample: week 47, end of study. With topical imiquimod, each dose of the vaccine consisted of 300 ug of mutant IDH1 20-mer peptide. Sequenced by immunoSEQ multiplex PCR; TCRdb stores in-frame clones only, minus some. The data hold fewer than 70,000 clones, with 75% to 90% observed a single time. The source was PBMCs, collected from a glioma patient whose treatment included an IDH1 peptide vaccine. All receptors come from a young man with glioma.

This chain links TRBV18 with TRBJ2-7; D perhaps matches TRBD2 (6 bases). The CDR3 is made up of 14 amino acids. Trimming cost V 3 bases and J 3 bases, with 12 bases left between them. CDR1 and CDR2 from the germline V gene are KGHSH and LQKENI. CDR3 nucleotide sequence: TGTGCCAGCTCACCGCCGGGGCGGGGCTACGAGCAGTACTTC. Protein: CASSPPGRGYEQYF.

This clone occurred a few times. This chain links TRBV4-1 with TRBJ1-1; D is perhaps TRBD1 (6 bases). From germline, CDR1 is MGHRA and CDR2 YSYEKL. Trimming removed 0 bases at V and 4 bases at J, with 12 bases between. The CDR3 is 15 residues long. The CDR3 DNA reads TGCGCCAGCAGCCAAGATGAAGGCAGGGGCACTGAAGCTTTCTTT. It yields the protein CASSQDEGRGTEAFF.

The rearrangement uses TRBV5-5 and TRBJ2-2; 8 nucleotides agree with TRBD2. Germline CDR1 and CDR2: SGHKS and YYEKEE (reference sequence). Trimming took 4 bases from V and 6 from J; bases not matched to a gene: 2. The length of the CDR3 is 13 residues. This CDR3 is CASSMTSAGELFF. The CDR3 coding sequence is TGTGCCAGCAGCATGACTAGCGCCGGGGAGCTGTTTTTT.

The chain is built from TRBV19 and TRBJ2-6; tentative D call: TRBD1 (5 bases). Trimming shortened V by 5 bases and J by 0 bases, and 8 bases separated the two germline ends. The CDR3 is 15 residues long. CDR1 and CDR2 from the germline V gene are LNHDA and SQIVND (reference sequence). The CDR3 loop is CASSSTDSGANVLTF. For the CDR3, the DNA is TGTGCCAGTAGTTCGACAGACTCTGGGGCCAACGTCCTGACTTTC.

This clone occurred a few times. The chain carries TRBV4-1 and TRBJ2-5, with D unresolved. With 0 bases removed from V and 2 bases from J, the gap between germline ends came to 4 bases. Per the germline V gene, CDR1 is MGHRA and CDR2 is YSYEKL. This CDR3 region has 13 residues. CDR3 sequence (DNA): TGCGCCAGCAGCCAAGACAGGCAAGAGACCCAGTACTTC. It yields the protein CASSQDRQETQYF.

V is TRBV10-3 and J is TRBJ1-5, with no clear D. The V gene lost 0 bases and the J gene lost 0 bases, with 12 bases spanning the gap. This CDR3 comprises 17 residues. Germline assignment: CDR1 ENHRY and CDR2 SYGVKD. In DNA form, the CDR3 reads TGTGCCATCAGTGAGTCCCCAGTAAAGTATAGCAATCAGCCCCAGCATTTT. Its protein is CAISESPVKYSNQPQHF.

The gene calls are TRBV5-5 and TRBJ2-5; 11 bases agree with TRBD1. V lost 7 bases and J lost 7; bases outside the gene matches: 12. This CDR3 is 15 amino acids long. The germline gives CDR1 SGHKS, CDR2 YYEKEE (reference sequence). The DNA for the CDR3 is TGTGCCAGCGTGCTTGCAGGACAGGGGGCGTTGACCCAGTACTTC. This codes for CASVLAGQGALTQYF.

CDR3: CASSWGLAGFSDTQYF. The CDR3 nucleotides are TGTGCCAGCAGCTGGGGACTAGCGGGGTTTTCAGATACGCAGTATTTT. The chain carries TRBV7-2 and TRBJ2-3, with TRBD2 matching 13 bases. This CDR3 has 16 residues. Germline values: CDR1 SGHTA, CDR2 FQGNSA. J gave up 4 bases and V 4 bases, and 5 bases lay outside the gene matches.

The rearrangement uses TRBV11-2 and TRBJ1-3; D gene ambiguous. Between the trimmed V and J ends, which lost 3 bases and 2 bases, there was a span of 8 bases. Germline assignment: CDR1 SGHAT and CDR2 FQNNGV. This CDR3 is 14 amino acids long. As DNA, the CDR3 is TGTGCCAGCAGCTTTTCGGGGACTGGAAACACCATATATTTT. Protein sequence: CASSFSGTGNTIYF.

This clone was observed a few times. The CDR3 spells CASSYQGQGTDTQYF. The CDR3 DNA reads as TGTGCCAGCAGTTACCAGGGACAGGGCACAGATACGCAGTATTTT. The chain has TRBV6-6 and TRBJ2-3; TRBD1 matches at 8 bases. V gave up 2 bases and J gave up 1 base; unmatched junction bases: 2. The germline V gene has CDR1 MNHNY and CDR2 SVGAGI (reference sequence). The CDR3 is 15 residues long.

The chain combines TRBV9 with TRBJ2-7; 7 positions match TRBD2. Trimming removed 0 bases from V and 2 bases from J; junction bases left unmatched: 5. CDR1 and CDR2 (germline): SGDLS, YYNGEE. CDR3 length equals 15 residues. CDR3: CASSVGVAGAYEQYF. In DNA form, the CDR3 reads TGTGCCAGCAGCGTAGGTGTAGCGGGTGCCTACGAGCAGTACTTC.

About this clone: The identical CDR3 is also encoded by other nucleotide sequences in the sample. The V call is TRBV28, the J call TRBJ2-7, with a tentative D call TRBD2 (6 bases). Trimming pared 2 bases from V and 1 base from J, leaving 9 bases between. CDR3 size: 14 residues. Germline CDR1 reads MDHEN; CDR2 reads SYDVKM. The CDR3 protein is CASSLAGLSYEQYF. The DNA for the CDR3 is TGTGCCAGCAGTTTAGCGGGGTTATCCTACGAGCAGTACTTC.

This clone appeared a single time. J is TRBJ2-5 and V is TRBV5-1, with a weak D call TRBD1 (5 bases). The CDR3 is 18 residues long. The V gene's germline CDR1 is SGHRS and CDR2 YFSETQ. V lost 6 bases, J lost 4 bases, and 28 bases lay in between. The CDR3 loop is CASIPSGGAGPRRETQYF. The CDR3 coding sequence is TGCGCCAGCATTCCCAGTGGTGGGGCAGGACCCAGGCGAGAGACCCAGTACTTC.

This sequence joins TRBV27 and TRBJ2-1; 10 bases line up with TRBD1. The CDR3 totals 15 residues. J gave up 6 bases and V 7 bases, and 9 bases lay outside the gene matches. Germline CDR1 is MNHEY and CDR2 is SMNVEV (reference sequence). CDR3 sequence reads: CASKRTGGYLNEQFF. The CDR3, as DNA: TGTGCCAGCAAGAGGACAGGGGGATACCTCAATGAGCAGTTCTTC.

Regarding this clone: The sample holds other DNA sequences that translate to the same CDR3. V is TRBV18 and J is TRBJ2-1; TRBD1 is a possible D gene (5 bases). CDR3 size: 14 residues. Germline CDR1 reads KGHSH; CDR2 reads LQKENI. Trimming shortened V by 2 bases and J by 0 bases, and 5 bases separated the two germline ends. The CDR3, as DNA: TGTGCCAGCTCACCAAGGGGCTCCTACAATGAGCAGTTCTTC. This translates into CASSPRGSYNEQFF. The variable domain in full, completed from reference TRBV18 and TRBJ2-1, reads NAGVMQNPRHLVRRRGQEARLRCSPMKGHSHVYWYRQLPEEGLKFMVYLQKENIIDESGMPKERFSAEFPKEGPSILRIQQVVRGDSAAYFCASSPRGSYNEQFFGPGTRLTVL.

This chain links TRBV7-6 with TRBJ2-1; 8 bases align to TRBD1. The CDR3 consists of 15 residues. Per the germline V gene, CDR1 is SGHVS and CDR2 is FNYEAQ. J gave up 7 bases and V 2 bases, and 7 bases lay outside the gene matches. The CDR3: CASSLNPGQANEQFF. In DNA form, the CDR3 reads TGTGCCAGCAGCTTAAACCCGGGACAGGCAAATGAGCAGTTCTTC.

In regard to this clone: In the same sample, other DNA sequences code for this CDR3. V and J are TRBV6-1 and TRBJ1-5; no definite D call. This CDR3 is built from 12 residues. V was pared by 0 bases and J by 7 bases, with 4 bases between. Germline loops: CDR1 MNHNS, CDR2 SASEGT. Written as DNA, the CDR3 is TGTGCCAGCAGTGAAGCGGGCCAGCCCCAGCATTTT. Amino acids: CASSEAGQPQHF.

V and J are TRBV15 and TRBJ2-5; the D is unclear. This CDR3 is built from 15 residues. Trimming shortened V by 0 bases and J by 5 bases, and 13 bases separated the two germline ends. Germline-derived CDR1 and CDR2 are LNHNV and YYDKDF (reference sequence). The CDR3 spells CATSREVWGTETQYF. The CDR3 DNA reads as TGTGCCACCAGCAGAGAAGTGTGGGGTACGGAGACCCAGTACTTC.

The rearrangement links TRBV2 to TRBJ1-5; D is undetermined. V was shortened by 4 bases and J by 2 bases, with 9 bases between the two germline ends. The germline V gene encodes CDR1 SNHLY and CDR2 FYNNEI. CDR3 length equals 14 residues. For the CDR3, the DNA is TGTGCCAGCAGTGCTGTCAGCGGCAATCAGCCCCAGCATTTT. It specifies CASSAVSGNQPQHF.

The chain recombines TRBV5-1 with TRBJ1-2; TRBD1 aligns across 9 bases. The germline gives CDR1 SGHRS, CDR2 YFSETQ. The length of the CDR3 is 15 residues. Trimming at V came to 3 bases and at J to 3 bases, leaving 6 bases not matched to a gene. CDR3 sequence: CASSSRTGVYYGYTF. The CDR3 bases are TGCGCCAGCAGCTCTCGGACAGGGGTTTACTATGGCTACACCTTC.

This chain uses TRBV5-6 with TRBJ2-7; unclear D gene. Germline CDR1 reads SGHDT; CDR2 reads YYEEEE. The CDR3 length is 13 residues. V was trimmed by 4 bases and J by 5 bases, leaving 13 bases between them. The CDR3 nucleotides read TGTGCCAGCAGCCCTCCTTTAGGCCACGAGCAGTACTTC. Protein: CASSPPLGHEQYF. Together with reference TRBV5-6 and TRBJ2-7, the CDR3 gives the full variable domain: DAGVTQSPTHLIKTRGQQVTLRCSPKSGHDTVSWYQQALGQGPQFIFQYYEEEERQRGNFPDRFSGHQFPNYSSELNVNALLLGDSALYLCASSPPLGHEQYFGPGTRLTVT.

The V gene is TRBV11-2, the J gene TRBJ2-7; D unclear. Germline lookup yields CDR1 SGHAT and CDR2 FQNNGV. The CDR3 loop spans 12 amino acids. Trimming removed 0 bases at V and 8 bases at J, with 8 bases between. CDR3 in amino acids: CASSLDQLKQYF. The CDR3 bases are TGTGCCAGCAGCTTAGATCAGCTTAAGCAGTACTTC.

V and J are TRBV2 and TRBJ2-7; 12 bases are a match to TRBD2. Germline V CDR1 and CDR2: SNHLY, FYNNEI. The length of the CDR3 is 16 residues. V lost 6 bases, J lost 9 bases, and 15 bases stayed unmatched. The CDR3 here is CASSLTSGGLRSVQYF. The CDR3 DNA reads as TGTGCCAGCAGCCTGACTAGCGGGGGCCTACGAAGCGTGCAGTACTTC.

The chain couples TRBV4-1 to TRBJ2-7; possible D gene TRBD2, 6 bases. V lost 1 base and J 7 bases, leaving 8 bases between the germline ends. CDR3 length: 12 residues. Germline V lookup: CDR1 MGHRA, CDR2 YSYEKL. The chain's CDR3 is CASSQARGEQYF. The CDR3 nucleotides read TGCGCCAGCAGCCAAGCCCGGGGGGAGCAGTACTTC.

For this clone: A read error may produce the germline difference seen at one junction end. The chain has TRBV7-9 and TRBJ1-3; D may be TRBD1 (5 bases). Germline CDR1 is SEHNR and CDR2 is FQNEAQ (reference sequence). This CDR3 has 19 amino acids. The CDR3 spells CASSLAVRGSRSSGDTIYF. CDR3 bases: TGTGCCAGCAGCTTAGCAGTCCGGGGCAGCCGAAGCTCTGGAGACACCATATATTTT.

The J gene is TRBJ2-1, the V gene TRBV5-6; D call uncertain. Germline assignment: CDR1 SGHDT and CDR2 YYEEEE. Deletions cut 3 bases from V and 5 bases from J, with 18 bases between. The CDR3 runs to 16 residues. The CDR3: CASSYQSLYSNNEQFF. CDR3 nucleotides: TGTGCCAGCAGCTACCAATCCCTTTACAGTAACAATGAGCAGTTCTTC.

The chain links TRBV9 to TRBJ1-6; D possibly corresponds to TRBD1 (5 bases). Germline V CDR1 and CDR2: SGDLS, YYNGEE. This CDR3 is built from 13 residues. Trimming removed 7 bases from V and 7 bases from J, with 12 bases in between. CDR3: CASQTRQNSPLHF. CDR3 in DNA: TGTGCCAGCCAGACTCGACAGAATTCACCCCTCCACTTT. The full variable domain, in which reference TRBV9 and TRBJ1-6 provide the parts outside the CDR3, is DSGVTQTPKHLITATGQRVTLRCSPRSGDLSVYWYQQSLDQGLQFLIQYYNGEERAKGNILERFSAQQFPDLHSELNLSSLELGDSALYFCASQTRQNSPLHFGNGTRLTVT.

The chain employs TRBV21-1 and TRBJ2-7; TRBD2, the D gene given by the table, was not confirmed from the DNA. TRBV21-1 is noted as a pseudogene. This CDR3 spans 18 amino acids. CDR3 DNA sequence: TGTGCCAGCAGCAAAAACTTGACCCGAGGCATTAGTTCCTACGAGCAGTACTTC. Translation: CASSKNLTRGISSYEQYF.

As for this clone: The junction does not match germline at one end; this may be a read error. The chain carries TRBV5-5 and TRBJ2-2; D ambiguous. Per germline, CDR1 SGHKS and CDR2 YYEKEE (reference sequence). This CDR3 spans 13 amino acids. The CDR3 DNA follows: TGTGCCAGCAGTTTGGACCCCACCGGGGAGCTGTTTTTT. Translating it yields CASSLDPTGELFF.

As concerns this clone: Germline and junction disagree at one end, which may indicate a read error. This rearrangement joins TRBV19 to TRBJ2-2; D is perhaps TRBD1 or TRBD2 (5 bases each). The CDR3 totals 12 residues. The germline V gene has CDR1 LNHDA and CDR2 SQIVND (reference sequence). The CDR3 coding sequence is TGTGCCAGTAGTATAGGGGACCGAGGAGCCGTTTTT. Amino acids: CASSIGDRGAVF.

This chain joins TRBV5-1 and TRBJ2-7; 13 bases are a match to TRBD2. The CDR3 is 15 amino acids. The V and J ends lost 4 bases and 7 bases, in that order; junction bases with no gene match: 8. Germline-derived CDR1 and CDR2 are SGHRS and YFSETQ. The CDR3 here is CASSATSGGQLEQYF. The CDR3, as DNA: TGCGCCAGCAGCGCGACTAGCGGGGGGCAATTAGAGCAGTACTTC.

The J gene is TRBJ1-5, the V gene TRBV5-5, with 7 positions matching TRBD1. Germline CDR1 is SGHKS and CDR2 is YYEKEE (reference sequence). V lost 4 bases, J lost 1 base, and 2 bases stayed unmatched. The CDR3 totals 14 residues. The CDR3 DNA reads TGTGCCAGCAGCCCACAGGGGAGCAATCAGCCCCAGCATTTT. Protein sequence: CASSPQGSNQPQHF.